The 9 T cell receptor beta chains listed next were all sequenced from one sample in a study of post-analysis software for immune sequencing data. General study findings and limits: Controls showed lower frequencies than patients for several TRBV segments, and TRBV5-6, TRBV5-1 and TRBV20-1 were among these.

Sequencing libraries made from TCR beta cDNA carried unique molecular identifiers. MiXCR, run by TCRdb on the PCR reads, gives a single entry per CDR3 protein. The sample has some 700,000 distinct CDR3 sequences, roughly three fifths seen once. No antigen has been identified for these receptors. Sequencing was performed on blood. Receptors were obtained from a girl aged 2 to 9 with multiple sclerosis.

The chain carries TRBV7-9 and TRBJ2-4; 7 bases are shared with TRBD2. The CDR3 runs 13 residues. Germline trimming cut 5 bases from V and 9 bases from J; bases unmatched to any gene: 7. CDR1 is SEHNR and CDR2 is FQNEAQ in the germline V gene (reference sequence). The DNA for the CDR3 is TGTGCCAGCAGCCAGACGTGGGAGGGCATTCAGTACTTC. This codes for CASSQTWEGIQYF.

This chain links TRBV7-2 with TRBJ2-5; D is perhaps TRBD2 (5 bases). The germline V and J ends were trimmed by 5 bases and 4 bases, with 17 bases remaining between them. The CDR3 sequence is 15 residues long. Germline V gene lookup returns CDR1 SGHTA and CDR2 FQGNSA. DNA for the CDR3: TGTGCCAGCAGCCCCCGACGGAGGACCTCAGAGACCCAGTACTTC. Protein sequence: CASSPRRRTSETQYF.

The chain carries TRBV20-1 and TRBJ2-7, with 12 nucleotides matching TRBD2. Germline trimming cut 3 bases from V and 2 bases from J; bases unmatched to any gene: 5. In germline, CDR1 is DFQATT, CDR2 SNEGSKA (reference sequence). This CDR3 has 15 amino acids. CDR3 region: CSASLLAGGTYEQYF. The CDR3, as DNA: TGCAGTGCTAGCCTTCTAGCGGGAGGGACCTACGAGCAGTACTTC.

CDR3 sequence: CSALDSGGTQYF. CDR3 nucleotides: TGCAGCGCGCTTGACAGCGGGGGGACCCAGTACTTC. This chain connects TRBV29-1 to TRBJ2-5; TRBD2 matches at 8 bases. Per germline, CDR1 SQVTM and CDR2 ANQGSEA. With V trimmed by 7 bases and J by 7 bases, 8 bases remained unmatched. The CDR3 consists of 12 residues.

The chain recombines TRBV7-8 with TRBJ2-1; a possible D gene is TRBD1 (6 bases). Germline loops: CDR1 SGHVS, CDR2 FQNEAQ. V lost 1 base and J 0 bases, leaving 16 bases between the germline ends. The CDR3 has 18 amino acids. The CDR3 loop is CASSLGTVPELSYNEQFF. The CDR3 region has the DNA TGTGCCAGCAGCTTAGGGACAGTCCCCGAACTCTCCTACAATGAGCAGTTCTTC.

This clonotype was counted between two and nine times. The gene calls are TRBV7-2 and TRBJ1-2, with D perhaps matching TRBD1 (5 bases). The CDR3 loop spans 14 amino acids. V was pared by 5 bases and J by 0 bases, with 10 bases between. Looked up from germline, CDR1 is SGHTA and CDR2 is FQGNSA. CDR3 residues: CASSPTGANYGYTF. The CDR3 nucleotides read TGTGCCAGCAGCCCCACAGGAGCTAACTATGGCTACACCTTC. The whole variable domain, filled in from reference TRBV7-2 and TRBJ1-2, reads GAGVSQSPSNKVTEKGKDVELRCDPISGHTALYWYRQSLGQGLEFLIYFQGNSAPDKSGLPSDRFSAERTGGSVSTLTIQRTQQEDSAVYLCASSPTGANYGYTFGSGTRLTVV.

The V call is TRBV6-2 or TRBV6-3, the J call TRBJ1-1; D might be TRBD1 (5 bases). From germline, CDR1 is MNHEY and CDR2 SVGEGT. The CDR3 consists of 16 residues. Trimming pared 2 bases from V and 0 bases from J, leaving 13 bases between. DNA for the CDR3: TGTGCCAGCAGTTACCGGACGGGGGAAATGAACACTGAAGCTTTCTTT. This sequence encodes CASSYRTGEMNTEAFF.

The CDR3 sequence is CAISATTSMGNEQFF. DNA for the CDR3: TGTGCCATCAGTGCGACGACTAGCATGGGCAATGAGCAGTTCTTC. This chain joins TRBV10-3 and TRBJ2-1; 7 nucleotides match TRBD2. This CDR3 is 15 amino acids long. The germline gives CDR1 ENHRY, CDR2 SYGVKD. Germline trimming cut 4 bases from V and 6 bases from J; bases unmatched to any gene: 9.

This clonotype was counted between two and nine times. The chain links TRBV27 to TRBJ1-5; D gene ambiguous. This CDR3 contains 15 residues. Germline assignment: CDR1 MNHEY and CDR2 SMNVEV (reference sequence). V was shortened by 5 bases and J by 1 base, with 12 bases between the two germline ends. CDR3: CASSPTQESNQPQHF. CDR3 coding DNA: TGTGCCAGCAGTCCGACCCAGGAGAGCAATCAGCCCCAGCATTTT.